This T cell receptor (beta chain) comes out of a study of cytomegalovirus exposure and HLA in healthy donors. The PCR was carried out with 60 Vbeta primers and 13 Jbeta primers. Per the original data handling: An analysis that came later counted around 80 million unique TCR beta chains, 10 million to 12 million shared. Generated by immunoSEQ multiplex PCR, the TCRdb table keeps only in-frame clones and is missing some. That table gives V, J and clone size, and the DNA gave D and trimming. The table shows some 200,000 clones, with just over 75% occurring only once. Whole-study results and caveats: CMV serostatus was the sole immune exposure data available.

Healthy bone marrow donors made up the donors. Germline CDR1 reads ENHRY; CDR2 reads SYGVKD. The CDR3 runs 15 residues. Germline trimming cut 5 bases from V and 2 bases from J; bases unmatched to any gene: 7. This clone was recorded a few times. Its antigen is undetermined. The sequencing sample was made of PBMCs. The chain combines TRBV10-3 with TRBJ2-5; 8 bases line up with TRBD1. The receptor comes from a man between 18 and 35 years old in good health and CMV-seronegative. CDR3 loop: CAISQGGQAQETQYF. For the CDR3, the DNA is TGTGCCATCAGTCAAGGGGGACAGGCTCAAGAGACCCAGTACTTC.